Here is one T cell receptor (beta chain) with its context. Its antigen is still unknown. The data originate from a study of OX40 agonist ivuxolimab in advanced cancers. Study as a whole: Ivuxolimab, an antibody that agonizes OX40 (CD134), was administered to the patients.

The protocol was immunoSEQ multiplex PCR, while the TCRdb copy is restricted to in-frame clones and leaves out a portion. The data contain tens of thousands of clones, over 65% of them singletons. Study results and caveats: Compared with others, partial responders at 0.1-3.0 mg/kg displayed clonal expansion among the lowest. Circulating CD4+ and CD8+ T cells showed clonal expansion by week 6 at 0.1 to 3.0 mg/kg. Nonresponders, in some cases, also had low normalized T-cell clonal expansion.

Germline CDR1 is SGHNT and CDR2 is YYREEE (reference sequence). Trimming shortened V by 2 bases and J by 6 bases, and 9 bases separated the two germline ends. The CDR3 has 12 amino acids. This sequence originates from an adult with an advanced solid tumor such as melanoma, head and neck, liver or kidney cancer. The starting material was CD4+ or CD8+ T cells sorted from blood, obtained in a trial of the OX40 agonist ivuxolimab. The chain carries TRBV5-4 and TRBJ2-7, with a weak D call TRBD2 (6 bases). The CDR3 DNA reads TGTGCCAGCAGCTTATCCGGGAGCGAGCAGTACTTC. Its protein product is CASSLSGSEQYF.